This T cell receptor (beta chain) appears in the sequencing data of a study of identical twins. Findings of the study overall: Invariant MAIT and iNKT cells are populations that could partly confound zero-insertion analyses.

The authors used template switching to add a universal primer site and gave cDNA unique molecular identifiers. One entry per CDR3 protein results from TCRdb running MiXCR on the 5' RACE reads. The sample lists 350,000 to 450,000 distinct CDR3 sequences, about 18% occurring once. In germline, CDR1 is MNHNS, CDR2 SASEGT. Trimming removed 1 base from V and 6 bases from J, with 7 bases in between. The CDR3 extends over 13 amino acids. The table lists this clonotype with a few counts. Its antigen is still unknown. This clonotype originated in a middle-aged man in good health. The chain couples TRBV6-1 to TRBJ2-1; maybe TRBD1 (5 bases). Sequenced material: naive T cells sorted from blood. The CDR3 region is CASSEVGRNEQFF. CDR3 sequence (DNA): TGTGCCAGCAGTGAAGTGGGGCGCAATGAGCAGTTCTTC.